What follows is one TCR beta chain and its context. This entry comes from a study of blood T cell repertoires in COVID-19. Sequencing used immunoSEQ multiplex PCR; TCRdb keeps in-frame clones, though not all of them. Of roughly 260,000 clones in the sample, 85% to 90% are singletons; the top ten hold around 11%. The CDR3 is 13 residues long. Trimming cost V 3 bases and J 5 bases, with 10 bases left between them. Germline CDR1 and CDR2: SNHLY and FYNNEI. The gene calls are TRBV2 and TRBJ2-5; no clear D gene. This receptor was identified in a woman in her 30s with COVID-19, enrolled during active disease. Material: peripheral blood. CDR3 sequence: CASSERSDETQYF. CDR3 DNA sequence: TGTGCCAGCAGTGAGCGGTCAGACGAGACCCAGTACTTC.